The entry that follows covers one T cell receptor beta chain sequence. As yet, its antigen is unknown. The record originates from a study of post-analysis software for immune sequencing data. The CDR3 length is 15 residues. V lost 4 bases and J lost 5, with 17 bases in between. Findings and caveats of the study: When patients were compared with controls, a handful of TRBV segments were more frequent, TRBV5-6, TRBV5-1 and TRBV20-1 among them.

Researchers reported that TCR beta cDNA libraries carried unique molecular identifiers. TCRdb itself ran the PCR reads through MiXCR, one entry per CDR3 protein. The sample has roughly 650,000 distinct CDR3 sequences; more than 50% are singletons. The sample comprised blood. This clonotype originated in a girl aged 2-10 years with multiple sclerosis. V gene TRBV12-3 or TRBV12-4 combines with J gene TRBJ2-5; tentatively, D is TRBD2 (5 bases). CDR3 coding DNA: TGTGCCAGCAGTTCTCGACTAACGGTGGGGGAGACCCAGTACTTC. The encoded protein is CASSSRLTVGETQYF.